Sequencing of this TCR beta chain was carried out in a study of blood T cell repertoires in COVID-19. Overall study: Specimens from acute and convalescent COVID-19 originated in the United States, Italy and Spain. PBMCs, B-cell-depleted T cells, or T cells provided the cDNA or gDNA that made up the material.

Per the study methods: Reference gene primers were amplified, and this amplification served to estimate nucleated cell counts. Sequencing was performed with immunoSEQ multiplex PCR; in TCRdb, only in-frame clones are kept and a portion is missing. V and J calls and clone size are given by that table; D and trimming were obtained from the DNA. The table includes over 50,000 clones, approximately 84% detected once. Sample: peripheral blood. The sequence was collected from a human donor in a cohort sampled during active COVID-19.

The CDR3 DNA sequence: TGCGCCACCATAGGTTGGGACAGGGCTCTCCAAGAGACCCAGTACTTC. Protein product: CATIGWDRALQETQYF. The genes are TRBV10-2 and TRBJ2-5; 9 bases are shared with TRBD1. This CDR3 region has 16 residues. In germline, CDR1 is WSHSY, CDR2 SAAADI. V shed 10 bases and J 1 base; nucleotides not matched to a gene: 13.